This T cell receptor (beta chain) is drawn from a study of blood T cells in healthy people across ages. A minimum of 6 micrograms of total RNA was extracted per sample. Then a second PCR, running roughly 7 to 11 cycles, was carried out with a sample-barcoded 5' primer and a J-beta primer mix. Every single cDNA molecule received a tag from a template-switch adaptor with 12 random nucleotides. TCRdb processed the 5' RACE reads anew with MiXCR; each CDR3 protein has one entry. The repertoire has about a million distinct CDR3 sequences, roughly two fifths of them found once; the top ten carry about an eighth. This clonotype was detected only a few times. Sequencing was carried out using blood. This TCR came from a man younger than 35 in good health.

In DNA form, the CDR3 reads TGCGCCAGCAGCGACCAGAAACAAACCTACAATGAGCAGTTCTTC. Translating gives CASSDQKQTYNEQFF. The chain links TRBV5-1 to TRBJ2-1; D is unresolved. CDR1 and CDR2 (germline): SGHRS, YFSETQ. CDR3 size: 15 residues. Trimming removed 4 bases at V and 2 bases at J, with 13 bases between. The variable domain in full, with the rest retrieved from reference TRBV5-1 and TRBJ2-1, is KAGVTQTPRYLIKTRGQQVTLSCSPISGHRSVSWYQQTPGQGLQFLFEYFSETQRNKGNFPGRFSGRQFSNSRSEMNVSTLELGDSALYLCASSDQKQTYNEQFFGPGTRLTVL.